Shown below are 12 T cell receptor beta chains from a single sample sequenced in a study of blood T cell dynamics during melanoma immunotherapy. Time point here: week 3, after first cycle of checkpoint inhibitor. Libraries were prepared by immunoSEQ multiplex PCR; TCRdb keeps only in-frame clonotypes and omits some of them. The sample lists about 12,000 clones; approximately 87% were seen once. This material consisted of blood, taken from a patient treated with checkpoint blockade. All receptors derive from a human donor with melanoma.

This clone was counted once. The J gene is TRBJ2-1, the V gene TRBV7-9, with unresolved D. Germline V lookup: CDR1 SEHNR, CDR2 FQNEAQ (reference sequence). V was clipped by 1 base and J by 5 bases, with 9 bases between them. The CDR3 is 14 amino acids. The CDR3 is CASSLGPTDNEQFF. CDR3 coding DNA: TGTGCCAGCAGCTTAGGTCCAACAGACAATGAGCAGTTCTTC. Supplemented by reference TRBV7-9 and TRBJ2-1, the full variable domain reads DTGVSQNPRHKITKRGQNVTFRCDPISEHNRLYWYRQTLGQGPEFLTYFQNEAQLEKSRLLSDRFSAERPKGSFSTLEIQRTEQGDSAMYLCASSLGPTDNEQFFGPGTRLTVL.

The gene calls are TRBV9 and TRBJ1-6, with D possibly TRBD1 on 5 matching bases. This CDR3 is 16 amino acids long. V lost 3 bases to trimming and J lost 1 base, with 11 bases between them. CDR1 is SGDLS, CDR2 YYNGEE, per germline. The CDR3 is CASSARVGSYNSPLHF. The CDR3 coding sequence is TGTGCCAGCAGCGCCAGGGTGGGGTCCTATAATTCACCCCTCCACTTT. Combining the CDR3 with reference TRBV9 and TRBJ1-6 gives the whole variable domain DSGVTQTPKHLITATGQRVTLRCSPRSGDLSVYWYQQSLDQGLQFLIQYYNGEERAKGNILERFSAQQFPDLHSELNLSSLELGDSALYFCASSARVGSYNSPLHFGNGTRLTVT.

This chain joins TRBV27 and TRBJ2-1, with TRBD1 matching 9 bases. The ends lost 8 bases at V and 6 bases at J; junction bases unmatched: 11. Germline CDR1 is MNHEY and CDR2 is SMNVEV (reference sequence). The CDR3 length is 15 residues. In DNA form, the CDR3 reads TGTGCCAGCGGGACCAACAGGGGGCGCGGCAATGAGCAGTTCTTC. Protein: CASGTNRGRGNEQFF.

This clone has more than one count but fewer than ten. The chain joins TRBV11-2 to TRBJ1-6, with 7 bases aligning to TRBD1. Germline CDR1 reads SGHAT; CDR2 reads FQNNGV. V was pared by 5 bases and J by 6 bases, with 7 bases of the junction left unmatched. The CDR3 contains 15 residues. The CDR3 bases are TGTGCCAGCAGCACCAACAGGGGTTTTAATTCACCCCTCCACTTT. Encoded protein: CASSTNRGFNSPLHF.

The chain combines TRBV7-9 with TRBJ1-1; perhaps TRBD1 as D (6 bases). The CDR3 has 14 amino acids. The ends were cut back, 5 bases at V and 3 bases at J, with 13 bases in the middle. Germline assignment: CDR1 SEHNR and CDR2 FQNEAQ (reference sequence). CDR3 nucleotides: TGTGCCAGCAGCAAAGGGGGGTTAGACACTGAAGCTTTCTTT. Its protein product is CASSKGGLDTEAFF.

The chain couples TRBV11-1 to TRBJ2-7; 9 bases fit TRBD2. The germline CDR1 and CDR2 sequences are SGHAT and FQDESV (reference sequence). The CDR3 length is 17 residues. The junction had 10 bases not matched to a gene; V was cut back by 3 bases and J by 1 base. The DNA for the CDR3 is TGTGCCAGCAGCTTCCGGGCCGGGACTAGCAGGTCCTACGAGCAGTACTTC. It yields the protein CASSFRAGTSRSYEQYF. Based on the CDR3 plus reference TRBV11-1 and TRBJ2-7, the full variable domain is EAEVAQSPRYKITEKSQAVAFWCDPISGHATLYWYRQILGQGPELLVQFQDESVVDDSQLPKDRFSAERLKGVDSTLKIQPAELGDSAMYLCASSFRAGTSRSYEQYFGPGTRLTVT.

V is TRBV7-2 and J is TRBJ1-2; TRBD1 matches 9 bases. The length of the CDR3 is 15 residues. In germline, CDR1 is SGHTA, CDR2 FQGNSA. V gave up 5 bases and J gave up 8 bases; unmatched junction bases: 12. The CDR3 nucleotides are TGTGCCAGCAGCCCTACCACAGGGGGCGCAGGCGGCTACACCTTC. Protein: CASSPTTGGAGGYTF. Drawing the rest from reference TRBV7-2 and TRBJ1-2, the complete variable domain is GAGVSQSPSNKVTEKGKDVELRCDPISGHTALYWYRQSLGQGLEFLIYFQGNSAPDKSGLPSDRFSAERTGGSVSTLTIQRTQQEDSAVYLCASSPTTGGAGGYTFGSGTRLTVV.

The J gene is TRBJ2-1, the V gene TRBV5-4, with D unresolved. Trimming took off 0 bases at V and 4 bases at J, with 5 bases between the two ends. The CDR3 consists of 13 residues. In germline, CDR1 is SGHNT, CDR2 YYREEE (reference sequence). The CDR3 coding sequence is TGTGCCAGCAGCTTGGGACAATACAATGAGCAGTTCTTC. It encodes CASSLGQYNEQFF.

This clone was detected once. The chain uses TRBV10-2 and TRBJ2-2; TRBD2 aligns across 8 bases. The germline gives CDR1 WSHSY, CDR2 SAAADI. CDR3 length: 14 amino acids. Trimming removed 4 bases from V and 7 bases from J; junction bases left unmatched: 5. CDR3 sequence (DNA): TGCGCCAGCAGTGTAAGCGGGGGAGGCGGGGAGCTGTTTTTT. Protein sequence: CASSVSGGGGELFF.

This clone showed up just a few times. No conserved phenylalanine or tryptophan ends this CDR3, so it is likely a read error. No DNA is shown, since the ends of the CDR3 on it are uncertain; the CDR3 is the one TCRdb lists. The J gene is TRBJ1-2, the V gene TRBV4-1. The CDR3 totals 15 residues, both ends included. CDR1 is MGHRA, CDR2 YSYEKL, per germline. This CDR3 is CASSPLIGTAREVPT.

J is TRBJ1-4 and V is TRBV5-1; D is undetermined. There are 18 residues in the CDR3. V lost 4 bases to trimming and J lost 0 bases, with 19 bases between them. Germline values: CDR1 SGHRS, CDR2 YFSETQ. The CDR3 reads CASSLGQGLIATNEKLFF. DNA for the CDR3: TGCGCCAGCAGCCTTGGCCAAGGCCTGATTGCAACTAATGAAAAACTGTTTTTT.

The rearrangement links TRBV28 to TRBJ2-3; D not resolved. The germline gives CDR1 MDHEN, CDR2 SYDVKM. The CDR3 runs 10 residues. Trimming shortened V by 10 bases and J by 4 bases, and 6 bases separated the two germline ends. The chain's CDR3 is CATRSDTQYF. CDR3 nucleotides: TGTGCCACCAGGTCAGATACGCAGTATTTT.